The 3 T cell receptor beta chains below come from one sample, sequenced in a study of vaccination effects on CD4 cells after COVID-19. No antigens are known for them. ViraFEST assay sequencing came after antigen-specific CD4+ T cells were expanded with viral peptide pools. When around 10 days of culture had elapsed, CD4+ T cells were isolated. Nucleocapsid antibodies were negative in the vaccine recipients, who had never had SARS-CoV-2 infection. Profiled with immunoSEQ multiplex PCR; TCRdb holds only in-frame clones, not every one. The repertoire holds about 70,000 clones, under 90% seen once, with roughly an eighth in the top ten. Sequences were derived from CD4+ T cells from PBMCs cultured with SARS-CoV-2 spike peptides, sampled before COVID-19 vaccination. The receptors were sampled from a human donor who received a COVID-19 vaccine.

There are a few counts of this clone. The rearrangement links TRBV3-1 (or the pseudogene TRBV3-2) to TRBJ2-4; D is ambiguous. Trimming took off 1 base at V and 12 bases at J, with 10 bases between the two ends. The length of the CDR3 is 12 residues. Germline V gene data show CDR1 as LGHDT and CDR2 as YNNKEL (reference sequence). CDR3 sequence reads: CASSQVATYQYF. The CDR3 DNA reads TGTGCCAGCAGCCAAGTCGCGACTTATCAGTACTTC.

V gene TRBV18 combines with J gene TRBJ1-6; D unresolved. The V gene's germline CDR1 is KGHSH and CDR2 LQKENI. Trimming cost V 2 bases and J 14 bases, with 13 bases left between them. The CDR3 is made up of 13 amino acids. CDR3 loop: CASSPGEGTALHF. In DNA, the CDR3 is TGTGCCAGCTCACCAGGGGAGGGTACGGCCCTCCACTTT. Together with reference TRBV18 and TRBJ1-6, the CDR3 gives the full variable domain: NAGVMQNPRHLVRRRGQEARLRCSPMKGHSHVYWYRQLPEEGLKFMVYLQKENIIDESGMPKERFSAEFPKEGPSILRIQQVVRGDSAAYFCASSPGEGTALHFGNGTRLTVT.

The rearrangement links TRBV5-8 to TRBJ2-4; no reliable D call. This CDR3 spans 17 amino acids. V was pared by 4 bases and J by 0 bases, with 17 bases between. Germline values: CDR1 SGHTS, CDR2 YDEGEE. The CDR3 DNA follows: TGTGCCAGCAGCCATGGAACACAGAAGCTAGCCAAAAACATTCAGTACTTC. This encodes CASSHGTQKLAKNIQYF.